This T cell receptor beta chain originates from a study of T cells after yellow fever vaccination. Across the study: Preparation of fractions with low cell numbers was performed using SMART-Seq v4 Ultra Low Input.

In TCRdb, the 5' RACE reads were re-called with MiXCR into one record per CDR3 protein. The profile covers more than 35,000 distinct CDR3 sequences, with approximately 6.3% appearing a single time and 14% to 15% taken by the ten largest. Germline V lookup: CDR1 SGHAT, CDR2 FQNNGV. The CDR3 is 16 residues long. Many counts were recorded for this clonotype. A read error may produce the germline difference seen at one junction end. The starting material was CD8+ T cells not binding an NS4B(214-222) dextramer, sorted from PBMCs, obtained 45 days after the yellow fever booster vaccination. The TCR comes from a man aged 25-40 years who received the YFV17D yellow fever vaccine. V is TRBV11-2 and J is TRBJ1-1; 7 bases agree with TRBD1. This CDR3 is CASSFLFPQGNAEAFF. CDR3 nucleotides: TGTGCCAGCAGCTTCCTCTTCCCACAGGGGAACGCTGAAGCTTTCTTT.